The 20 T cell receptor beta chains listed next were all sequenced from one sample in a study of circulating CD8 cells and anti-PD-1 response in melanoma. The QIAseq Immune Repertoire TCR panel built the libraries from roughly 16 ng of total RNA. TCRdb passed the reads through MiXCR, listing each CDR3 protein once. The profile covers about 450 distinct CDR3 sequences, with 7.8% appearing a single time and under 70% taken by the ten largest. Sorting of live CD3+CD8+TCRalphabeta+ cells by PD-1 and/or TIGIT gave four subsets. The sequences come from CD8+ T cells from PBMCs, collected at baseline or after one month of anti-PD-1 therapy (not recorded which). All receptors come from a human donor with melanoma.

The chain combines TRBV27 with TRBJ2-5; a weak D match, TRBD2 (5 bases). The CDR3 length is 13 residues. Germline values: CDR1 MNHEY, CDR2 SMNVEV (reference sequence). V was clipped by 3 bases and J by 5 bases, with 10 bases between them. The CDR3 coding sequence is TGTGCCAGCAGTTTGACGGGGTTGGAGACCCAGTACTTC. Translation: CASSLTGLETQYF.

By proportion, this clonotype is medium-sized (0.01 to 0.1%). The gene calls are TRBV6-2 or TRBV6-3 and TRBJ2-7, with 8 bases that match TRBD1. J lost 2 bases, V lost 4 bases, and 10 bases had no gene match. Germline CDR1 is MNHEY and CDR2 is SVGEGT. This CDR3 region has 16 residues. The CDR3 sequence: CASSSGSGTGPYEQYF. The DNA for the CDR3 is TGTGCCAGCAGTTCAGGATCCGGGACAGGCCCCTACGAGCAGTACTTC.

Sample share makes this clonotype medium-sized. The V call is TRBV29-1, the J call TRBJ1-1; no clear D gene. The V gene lost 6 bases and the J gene lost 6 bases, with 14 bases spanning the gap. The germline V gene has CDR1 SQVTM and CDR2 ANQGSEA. This CDR3 spans 12 amino acids. DNA of the CDR3: TGCAGCGTCGTGCACAGAGCCGCTGAAGCTTTCTTT. Amino acids: CSVVHRAAEAFF.

In this sample, this clonotype is medium-sized. The chain employs TRBV7-2 and TRBJ2-7; 8 nucleotides match TRBD2. The CDR3 runs 14 residues. The germline V gene encodes CDR1 SGHTA and CDR2 FQGNSA. J was trimmed by 1 base and V by 3 bases; bases with no gene match: 2. As DNA, the CDR3 is TGTGCCAGCAGCTTTGCGGGGGGTTCCTACGAGCAGTACTTC. This sequence encodes CASSFAGGSYEQYF.

This clonotype turned up a few times. CDR3 loop: CASSSLTGLGKDEQYF. CDR3 bases: TGTGCCAGCAGTTCACTTACAGGGCTTGGTAAGGACGAGCAGTACTTC. This rearrangement joins TRBV27 to TRBJ2-7, with D tentatively TRBD1 (6 bases). Between the trimmed V and J ends, which lost 4 bases and 5 bases, there was a span of 21 bases. From germline, CDR1 is MNHEY and CDR2 SMNVEV (reference sequence). The CDR3 has 16 amino acids.

This clonotype was detected only a few times. The chain recombines TRBV10-3 with TRBJ1-2; TRBD1 matches at 8 bases. This CDR3 is built from 21 residues. V was clipped by 0 bases and J by 1 base; unmatched bases: 19. Germline assignment: CDR1 ENHRY and CDR2 SYGVKD. The CDR3 DNA sequence: TGTGCCATCAGTGAGTCTTTCCAGGGGGCGTCTTCCGAACGCCTTAACTATGGCTACACCTTC. Amino acid sequence: CAISESFQGASSERLNYGYTF.

This clonotype is labeled medium-sized. The chain has TRBV27 and TRBJ2-1; perhaps TRBD1 as D (5 bases). The V gene's germline CDR1 is MNHEY and CDR2 SMNVEV (reference sequence). This CDR3 is built from 14 residues. The V and J ends lost 3 bases and 8 bases respectively, with 14 bases between them. The CDR3 reads CASSLSGRAHEQFF. The CDR3 DNA reads TGTGCCAGCAGTTTGTCCGGCAGGGCACATGAGCAGTTCTTC.

This clonotype is labeled as medium-sized. The chain couples TRBV12-5 to TRBJ2-1; 10 positions match TRBD2. V lost 4 bases, J lost 4 bases, and 4 bases stayed unmatched. Germline V gene sequence: CDR1 LGHNT, CDR2 FRNRAP. This CDR3 has 15 residues. Here the CDR3 reads CASGSTSGPYNEQFF. In DNA form, the CDR3 reads TGTGCTAGTGGTTCGACTAGCGGGCCATACAATGAGCAGTTCTTC.

This clonotype qualifies as large (0.1 to 1%). This chain joins TRBV21-1 and TRBJ2-7; the table's D call of TRBD2 was not tested on the DNA. TRBV21-1 counts as a pseudogene. The CDR3 is 18 residues long. The CDR3 sequence is CASSTAASGGGSSYEQYF. The CDR3 nucleotides read TGTGCCAGCAGCACAGCGGCTAGCGGGGGGGGCTCCTCCTACGAGCAGTACTTC.

In its sample, this clonotype is medium-sized. V usage is TRBV27 and J usage is TRBJ1-2; 7 positions match TRBD1. The CDR3 is 14 amino acids. Germline-derived CDR1 and CDR2 are MNHEY and SMNVEV (reference sequence). V lost 8 bases and J lost 5; bases outside the gene matches: 11. The CDR3 here is CASSEGGQTYGYTF. CDR3 bases: TGTGCCAGCTCAGAGGGGGGACAGACGTATGGCTACACCTTC.

This clonotype was seen a few times. The chain is built from TRBV19 and TRBJ1-1; D is unclear. The V gene's germline CDR1 is LNHDA and CDR2 SQIVND (reference sequence). CDR3 length equals 14 residues. Trimming left V 7 bases short and J 0 bases short, with 12 bases between. The CDR3 nucleotides are TGTGCCAGTACCCAAGGACGGCTGAACACTGAAGCTTTCTTT. It encodes CASTQGRLNTEAFF.

This clonotype was observed a handful of times. The chain couples TRBV6-2 or TRBV6-3 to TRBJ2-1; TRBD2 is a possible D gene (5 bases). The CDR3 contains 15 residues. Trimming pared 4 bases from V and 5 bases from J, leaving 15 bases between. Germline values: CDR1 MNHEY, CDR2 SVGEGT. DNA of the CDR3: TGTGCCAGCAGTTTAGGACTCCCTGGGAACAATGAGCAGTTCTTC. It encodes CASSLGLPGNNEQFF.

By share, this clonotype ranks as medium-sized. The chain joins TRBV9 to TRBJ2-2; 15 nucleotides match TRBD2. The CDR3 consists of 17 residues. The V gene end was trimmed by 7 bases and the J gene end by 5 bases; junction bases not matched to a gene: 9. Looked up from germline, CDR1 is SGDLS and CDR2 is YYNGEE. CDR3 DNA sequence: TGTGCCAGCTCCGGGACTAGCGGGGGGCGAGGTACCGGGGAGCTGTTTTTT. It specifies CASSGTSGGRGTGELFF.

In its sample, this clonotype ranks as medium-sized. The gene calls are TRBV10-3 and TRBJ1-2; D gene unclear. The V and J ends lost 0 bases and 8 bases respectively, with 16 bases between them. This CDR3 region has 15 residues. Germline CDR1 and CDR2: ENHRY and SYGVKD. CDR3 in amino acids: CAISESSVPRQGYTF. The CDR3 nucleotides are TGTGCCATCAGTGAGTCATCGGTCCCTCGGCAGGGCTACACCTTC.

This clonotype rates as medium-sized. V gene TRBV19 combines with J gene TRBJ2-7; 9 nucleotides line up with TRBD1. Trimming cost V 2 bases and J 4 bases; bases outside gene matches: 9. The CDR3 runs 16 residues. Germline values: CDR1 LNHDA, CDR2 SQIVND (reference sequence). CDR3 region: CASSITGTGFIYEQYF. CDR3 bases: TGTGCCAGTAGTATAACCGGGACAGGGTTTATATACGAGCAGTACTTC.

This chain links TRBV7-9 with TRBJ2-3, with D uncertain. Germline assignment: CDR1 SEHNR and CDR2 FQNEAQ (reference sequence). Trimming pared 4 bases from V and 6 bases from J, leaving 14 bases between. This CDR3 comprises 14 residues. CDR3: CASSSTPRWDTQYF. DNA for the CDR3: TGTGCCAGCAGCTCGACACCACGATGGGATACGCAGTATTTT.

This clonotype is categorized as medium-sized. The CDR3 nucleotides are TGTGCCAGCAGCGTCGAACAGGGGCACTACTCTGGAAACACCATATATTTT. It encodes CASSVEQGHYSGNTIYF. The chain recombines TRBV9 with TRBJ1-3; 7 bases map to TRBD1. Per the germline V gene, CDR1 is SGDLS and CDR2 is YYNGEE. This CDR3 contains 17 residues. J gave up 0 bases and V 2 bases, and 8 bases lay outside the gene matches.

A word on this clonotype: This likely came from a read error, as a far larger clone is one base away. Lacking the conserved final phenylalanine or tryptophan, this CDR3 likely reflects a read error. This sequence joins TRBV5-5 and TRBJ2-7; no reliable D call. Trimming took off 1 base at V and 2 bases at J, with 13 bases between the two ends. The CDR3 extends over 15 amino acids. Germline V gives CDR1 SGHKS, CDR2 YYEKEE (reference sequence). The CDR3 bases are TGTGCCAGCAGCTTGTCCCATGTGGTAGCCTACGAGCAGTACCTC. This gives the protein CASSLSHVVAYEQYL.

This clonotype is medium-sized (0.01 to 0.1%). The V gene is TRBV29-1, the J gene TRBJ2-1; 7 bases line up with TRBD2. The CDR3 runs to 11 residues. The V and J ends lost 7 bases and 7 bases, in that order; junction bases with no gene match: 4. Germline CDR1 SQVTM, CDR2 ANQGSEA. CDR3 in DNA: TGCAGCGCCACAGCGGGGAATGAGCAGTTCTTC. It is translated as CSATAGNEQFF.

In its sample, this clonotype ranks as large. The J gene is TRBJ1-5, the V gene TRBV27; no clear D. The CDR3 has 14 residues. The V end was cut by 4 bases, the J end by 1 base, with 8 bases between. Germline CDR1 and CDR2: MNHEY and SMNVEV (reference sequence). The CDR3 protein is CASSYTKSNQPQHF. The CDR3 DNA is TGTGCCAGCAGTTACACAAAGAGCAATCAGCCCCAGCATTTT.